This note documents a single T cell receptor (beta chain) sequence. Its antigen is undetermined. Per the germline V gene, CDR1 is SNHLY and CDR2 is FYNNEI. Trimming cost V 8 bases and J 1 base, with 18 bases left between them. The CDR3 has 16 residues. The sample is drawn from a study of cytomegalovirus exposure and HLA in healthy donors. The study's findings and limits: Indistinguishability led to the exclusion of some V segments, TRBV6-2 and TRBV6-3 included. Confirmation was obtained in vitro that three CMV-associated chains are specific for CMV antigens.

With 60 Vbeta and 13 Jbeta primers, the PCR was carried out. As handled by the study authors: There were 70 million to 95 million unique TCR beta chains by a later count, and approximately 10 million of them were shared. Data came from immunoSEQ multiplex PCR; TCRdb stores just in-frame clones and leaves some out. V, J and clone size reflect that table, while D and trimming were determined from the DNA. The table has under 95,000 clones, less than 85% seen once. This chain links TRBV2 with TRBJ1-5, with D perhaps TRBD1 (6 bases). The sample consisted of PBMCs. The sequence was collected from a male donor in good health and CMV-seronegative. In nucleotides, the CDR3 is TGTGCCAGCTTCGGAACAGGGAATTCCAGCAATCAGCCCCAGCATTTT. Its protein product is CASFGTGNSSNQPQHF.